This passage covers 26 T cell receptor beta chains from one sample sequenced in a study of T cells in Graves' hyperthyroidism and ophthalmopathy. RNA transcripts gave rise to amplified TCR beta CDR3 regions. Initially, a first-round RT-PCR of the TCR CDR3 employed the HTBI primer set. MiXCR was run by TCRdb on the multiplex PCR reads, yielding one entry per CDR3 protein. The repertoire consists of approximately 640,000 distinct CDR3 sequences, with roughly 46% occurring once and the leading ten covering about 7%. The sample consisted of peripheral blood or thyroid tissue (not recorded which). The source is an adult man with Graves' disease, either hyperthyroidism or ophthalmopathy (not recorded which).

This clonotype was counted many times. The CDR3 loop is CASSQDMGQGHEQYF. CDR3 nucleotides: TGTGCCAGCAGCCAAGATATGGGACAGGGTCACGAGCAGTACTTC. This chain joins TRBV7-9 and TRBJ2-7, with 9 nucleotides matching TRBD1. Per germline, CDR1 SEHNR and CDR2 FQNEAQ (reference sequence). V was clipped by 5 bases and J by 5 bases; unmatched bases: 10. This CDR3 region has 15 residues.

This clonotype was counted between two and nine times. The gene calls are TRBV9 and TRBJ2-2; tentative D call: TRBD2 (6 bases). CDR3 size: 18 residues. V was shortened by 4 bases and J by 1 base, with 20 bases between the two germline ends. Per the germline V gene, CDR1 is SGDLS and CDR2 is YYNGEE. This chain's CDR3 is CASSTGPGPGVNTGELFF. As DNA, the CDR3 is TGTGCCAGCAGCACCGGACCCGGCCCGGGAGTGAACACCGGGGAGCTGTTTTTT.

Many counts were recorded for this clonotype. The chain recombines TRBV7-9 with TRBJ1-2; possibly TRBD1 for D (5 bases). V was trimmed by 6 bases and J by 2 bases, leaving 16 bases between them. The length of the CDR3 is 15 residues. CDR1 and CDR2 from the germline V gene are SEHNR and FQNEAQ (reference sequence). The CDR3 here is CASSSFRGPNYGYTF. As DNA, the CDR3 is TGTGCCAGCAGTTCGTTCCGGGGACCCAACTATGGCTACACCTTC.

This clonotype was found many times. The chain recombines TRBV2 with TRBJ1-6, with unresolved D. CDR3 length: 12 residues. V was shortened by 6 bases and J by 8 bases, with 8 bases between the two germline ends. The germline V gene has CDR1 SNHLY and CDR2 FYNNEI. The CDR3 DNA is TGTGCCAGCAGCTCAGAATATTCACCCCTCCACTTT. Encoded protein: CASSSEYSPLHF. Variable domain in full (rest from reference TRBV2 and TRBJ1-6): EPEVTQTPSHQVTQMGQEVILRCVPISNHLYFYWYRQILGQKVEFLVSFYNNEISEKSEIFDDQFSVERPDGSNFTLKIRSTKLEDSAMYFCASSSEYSPLHFGNGTRLTVT.

The rearrangement uses TRBV5-5 and TRBJ1-2; the D gene is possibly TRBD1 (5 bases). The CDR3 is 12 residues long. V gave up 7 bases and J gave up 5 bases, with 12 bases separating them. Looked up from germline, CDR1 is SGHKS and CDR2 is YYEKEE (reference sequence). CDR3 sequence (DNA): TGTGCCAGCGGCTGGGGGGAGTATGGCTACACCTTC. Protein sequence: CASGWGEYGYTF.

This clonotype appeared a few times. The chain combines TRBV7-8 with TRBJ2-3; TRBD1 matches at 7 bases. The V segment lost 7 bases and the J segment 2 bases; nucleotides outside the gene matches: 6. Germline-derived CDR1 and CDR2 are SGHVS and FQNEAQ. This CDR3 is built from 14 residues. CDR3: CASTLTGFTDTQYF. The CDR3 DNA sequence: TGTGCCAGCACCTTGACAGGGTTCACAGATACGCAGTATTTT.

This clonotype was detected only a few times. V usage is TRBV19 and J usage is TRBJ1-5; D unclear. V was shortened by 1 base and J by 3 bases, with 10 bases between the two germline ends. Germline V gene sequence: CDR1 LNHDA, CDR2 SQIVND (reference sequence). The length of the CDR3 is 15 residues. This CDR3 reads CASSIAMADNQPQHF. CDR3 in DNA: TGTGCCAGTAGTATAGCAATGGCGGACAATCAGCCCCAGCATTTT.

This rearrangement joins TRBV7-9 to TRBJ1-6; D call uncertain. Per germline, CDR1 SEHNR and CDR2 FQNEAQ (reference sequence). There are 12 residues in the CDR3. V lost 5 bases and J lost 13, with 12 bases in between. DNA of the CDR3: TGTGCCAGCAGCGAACAGAAAGGTCCCCTCCACTTT. It codes for CASSEQKGPLHF.

Points on this clonotype: A read error may explain this, as a much larger clone is one base away. This chain uses TRBV2 with TRBJ1-2; TRBD1 aligns across 9 bases. Looked up from germline, CDR1 is SNHLY and CDR2 is FYNNEI. The CDR3 loop spans 14 amino acids. CDR3 in amino acids: CASSERQGVFGFTF. The DNA for the CDR3 is TGTGCCAGCAGTGAAAGACAGGGGGTTTTTGGCTTCACCTTC.

Remarks on this clonotype: The junction shows a germline mismatch at one end, possibly a read error. This chain joins TRBV10-2 and TRBJ1-5, with D unclear. There are 13 residues in the CDR3. CDR1 and CDR2 from the germline V gene are WSHSY and SAAADI. The CDR3 protein is CASSDGSNQPQQF. CDR3 DNA: TGCGCCAGCAGTGACGGTAGCAATCAGCCCCAGCAATTC.

The J gene is TRBJ2-2, the V gene TRBV29-1, with D perhaps TRBD1 (6 bases). CDR3 length equals 13 residues. Trimming shortened V by 5 bases and J by 1 base, and 8 bases separated the two germline ends. Germline loops: CDR1 SQVTM, CDR2 ANQGSEA. CDR3 residues: CSVTGQNTGELFF. The CDR3, as DNA: TGCAGCGTTACGGGACAGAACACCGGGGAGCTGTTTTTT.

The chain recombines TRBV29-1 with TRBJ1-1; tentatively, D is TRBD1 (5 bases). Trimming removed 3 bases at V and 1 base at J, with 9 bases between. The CDR3 totals 13 residues. Germline loops: CDR1 SQVTM, CDR2 ANQGSEA. The CDR3 DNA reads as TGCAGCGTTGATGACAGCCCGAACACTGAAGCTTTCTTT. Translating gives CSVDDSPNTEAFF.

This clonotype was counted between two and nine times. V gene TRBV6-6 combines with J gene TRBJ1-3; TRBD1 matches 7 bases. The junction had 9 bases not matched to a gene; V was cut back by 8 bases and J by 2 bases. The CDR3 is made up of 15 amino acids. Germline assignment: CDR1 MNHNY and CDR2 SVGAGI (reference sequence). The CDR3 DNA reads TGTGCCAGCGAACTAGGGACAGTTCCTGGAAACACCATATATTTT. Its translation: CASELGTVPGNTIYF.

The chain employs TRBV7-9 and TRBJ2-7, with 8 nucleotides matching TRBD1. Germline V gene sequence: CDR1 SEHNR, CDR2 FQNEAQ (reference sequence). V lost 6 bases and J lost 6; bases outside the gene matches: 10. The CDR3 sequence is 14 residues long. CDR3 sequence reads: CASRNADRDGEQYF. CDR3 nucleotides: TGTGCCAGCAGAAATGCGGACAGGGACGGCGAGCAGTACTTC. Complete variable domain (other parts from reference TRBV7-9 and TRBJ2-7): DTGVSQNPRHKITKRGQNVTFRCDPISEHNRLYWYRQTLGQGPEFLTYFQNEAQLEKSRLLSDRFSAERPKGSFSTLEIQRTEQGDSAMYLCASRNADRDGEQYFGPGTRLTVT.

This clonotype was detected many times. The gene calls are TRBV7-9 and TRBJ1-4, with D unresolved. This CDR3 is built from 11 residues. Trimming removed 4 bases at V and 7 bases at J, with 4 bases between. Germline CDR1 SEHNR, CDR2 FQNEAQ (reference sequence). The CDR3 protein is CASSSSEKLFF. For the CDR3, the DNA is TGTGCCAGCAGCTCTTCTGAAAAACTGTTTTTT.

This chain joins TRBV24-1 and TRBJ1-2; 10 bases agree with TRBD1. The CDR3 runs 13 residues. Trimming removed 7 bases from V and 7 bases from J; junction bases left unmatched: 5. CDR1 is KGHDR and CDR2 is SFDVKD in the germline V gene. CDR3 DNA sequence: TGTGCCACCAGGGGGACAGGGGTCGGTGGCTACACCTTC. Its translation is CATRGTGVGGYTF.

The V call is TRBV5-1, the J call TRBJ1-1, with D perhaps TRBD1 (6 bases). The CDR3 has 14 residues. V gave up 2 bases and J gave up 1 base, with 9 bases separating them. In germline, CDR1 is SGHRS, CDR2 YFSETQ. The CDR3 sequence: CASSFSQGNTEAFF. The CDR3, as DNA: TGCGCCAGCAGCTTTTCACAGGGGAACACTGAAGCTTTCTTT. The whole variable domain, filled in from reference TRBV5-1 and TRBJ1-1, reads KAGVTQTPRYLIKTRGQQVTLSCSPISGHRSVSWYQQTPGQGLQFLFEYFSETQRNKGNFPGRFSGRQFSNSRSEMNVSTLELGDSALYLCASSFSQGNTEAFFGQGTRLTVV.

This chain uses TRBV7-9 with TRBJ1-2; 7 bases are shared with TRBD1. The ends lost 1 base at V and 5 bases at J; junction bases unmatched: 13. The CDR3 covers 17 residues. In germline, CDR1 is SEHNR, CDR2 FQNEAQ (reference sequence). CDR3: CASSLDGTDKMIYGYTF. The CDR3 DNA follows: TGTGCCAGCAGCTTAGACGGGACAGACAAAATGATTTATGGCTACACCTTC. Together with reference TRBV7-9 and TRBJ1-2, the CDR3 gives the full variable domain: DTGVSQNPRHKITKRGQNVTFRCDPISEHNRLYWYRQTLGQGPEFLTYFQNEAQLEKSRLLSDRFSAERPKGSFSTLEIQRTEQGDSAMYLCASSLDGTDKMIYGYTFGSGTRLTVV.

This clonotype was recorded many times. The gene calls are TRBV3-1 and TRBJ1-1; D is possibly TRBD1 (6 bases). Trimming removed 1 base from V and 6 bases from J, with 9 bases in between. The CDR3 spans 13 residues. Germline V gene lookup returns CDR1 LGHDT and CDR2 YNNKEL (reference sequence). The CDR3 nucleotides read TGTGCCAGCAGCCAAGTCCGACAGGCTGAAGCTTTCTTT. It codes for CASSQVRQAEAFF. The full variable domain, in which reference TRBV3-1 and TRBJ1-1 provide the parts outside the CDR3, is DTAVSQTPKYLVTQMGNDKSIKCEQNLGHDTMYWYKQDSKKFLKIMFSYNNKELIINETVPNRFSPKSPDKAHLNLHINSLELGDSAVYFCASSQVRQAEAFFGQGTRLTVV.

The V call is TRBV25-1, the J call TRBJ1-1; TRBD1 matches at 8 bases. V was pared by 5 bases and J by 0 bases, with 5 bases of the junction left unmatched. This CDR3 spans 15 amino acids. The germline V gene has CDR1 MGHDK and CDR2 SYGVNS. Here the CDR3 reads CASSMDRVMNTEAFF. Written as DNA, the CDR3 is TGTGCCAGCAGTATGGACAGGGTCATGAACACTGAAGCTTTCTTT.

This chain's CDR3 is CASSAGPITNEKLFF. The DNA for the CDR3 is TGTGCCAGCAGCGCTGGGCCCATAACTAATGAAAAACTGTTTTTT. This sequence joins TRBV7-9 and TRBJ1-4, with D hard to call. The CDR3 consists of 15 residues. The germline gives CDR1 SEHNR, CDR2 FQNEAQ (reference sequence). With 5 bases removed from V and 1 base from J, the gap between germline ends came to 11 bases.

Ten or more counts support this clonotype. The rearrangement uses TRBV7-3 and TRBJ2-5, with D hard to call. The CDR3 loop spans 14 amino acids. Germline loops: CDR1 SGHTA, CDR2 FQGTGA. V lost 4 bases to trimming and J lost 5 bases, with 14 bases between them. CDR3 bases: TGTGCCAGCAGCTGGAGTCCTCAGGCGGAGACCCAGTACTTC. This translates into CASSWSPQAETQYF.

This chain joins TRBV5-1 and TRBJ1-1, with D possibly TRBD1 on 5 matching bases. The CDR3 runs to 16 residues. Trimming removed 0 bases from V and 4 bases from J, with 16 bases in between. Germline V CDR1 and CDR2: SGHRS, YFSETQ. CDR3 bases: TGCGCCAGCAGCTTGGGGGGCGCGGGGTCCGGCACTGAAGCTTTCTTT. It encodes CASSLGGAGSGTEAFF.

The chain recombines TRBV29-1 with TRBJ2-7; D possibly uses TRBD1 or TRBD2 (5 bases each). The V end lost 6 bases, the J end lost 9 bases, and 15 bases lay between the germline ends. Germline V gives CDR1 SQVTM, CDR2 ANQGSEA. CDR3 size: 11 residues. CDR3 in DNA: TGCAGCGTAACTACGGGAACAGGGCAGTACTTC. Encoded protein: CSVTTGTGQYF.

V usage is TRBV28 and J usage is TRBJ1-1, with 8 nucleotides matching TRBD1. J gave up 7 bases and V 5 bases, and 12 bases lay outside the gene matches. CDR1 and CDR2 from the germline V gene are MDHEN and SYDVKM. This CDR3 spans 15 amino acids. CDR3: CASSPSGQGASEAFF. The CDR3 nucleotides read TGTGCCAGCAGTCCCTCCGGTCAGGGGGCGAGTGAAGCTTTCTTT.

This clonotype showed up just a few times. This chain connects TRBV7-9 to TRBJ2-7; no clear D. V lost 3 bases and J lost 2, with 8 bases in between. From germline, CDR1 is SEHNR and CDR2 FQNEAQ (reference sequence). This CDR3 contains 13 residues. CDR3 residues: CASSLISAYEQYF. DNA for the CDR3: TGTGCCAGCAGCTTGATCTCAGCCTACGAGCAGTACTTC.